The clone carrying this TCR beta chain was seen more than once but under ten times. The antigen is undetermined. Germline V gene lookup returns CDR1 DFQATT and CDR2 SNEGSKA (reference sequence). CDR3 length equals 13 residues. V dropped 6 bases and J dropped 1 base, with 12 bases sitting between them. This record belongs to a study of early T cells in non-severe SARS-CoV-2 infection. About the research overall: Investigators sequenced bulk RNA drawn from unsorted whole blood, and chains remained unpaired. Overall study findings and caveats: Comparison of clonotypes with VDJdb favored anti-spike CD8 responses while missing private and CD4 specificities.

Researchers tagged individual cDNA molecules with unique molecular identifiers. Each CDR3 protein gets one entry after TCRdb re-called the 5' RACE reads with MiXCR. This table has about 61,000 distinct CDR3 sequences, more than 10% appearing once. The chain employs TRBV20-1 and TRBJ1-1; TRBD1 might be the D (5 bases). The sample comprised whole blood. This TCR was recovered from an adult who was a healthcare worker with PCR-confirmed SARS-CoV-2 infection or an uninfected control (not recorded which). CDR3 DNA sequence: TGCAGTGCAACGGACACCGCGAACACTGAAGCTTTCTTT. Translating it yields CSATDTANTEAFF.